These T cell receptor beta chains were read from a single sample in a study of immune characterization of retroperitoneal liposarcoma. TCRdb re-derived calls from the PCR reads in MiXCR, one entry per CDR3 protein. This table has some 9,800 distinct CDR3 sequences, 25% to 35% appearing once. Sequenced sample: tumor tissue. The source is a female donor with retroperitoneal liposarcoma. Each CDR3 is given with its conserved first and last residue. Fields, in order: J gene, clone size, V gene, D gene, CDR3 protein, CDR3 DNA. D genes are given only for firm matches. Clone size, where shown, is once, few, many, or a class for clones that have expanded.

J: TRBJ2-7; size: few; V: TRBV27; D: NA; CDR3: CASSFGGMTYNEQYF; DNA: TGTGCCAGCAGTTTTGGTGGGATGACCTACAATGAGCAGTACTTC
J: TRBJ2-1; size: NA; V: TRBV10-1; D: TRBD2; CDR3: CAREKGGDVLNNEQFF; DNA: TGCGCCAGAGAGAAGGGAGGGGATGTTTTGAACAATGAGCAGTTCTTC
J: TRBJ1-2; size: NA; V: TRBV6-1; D: NA; CDR3: CASSDALGRVGYTF; DNA: TGTGCCAGCAGTGATGCCCTAGGGAGGGTAGGCTACACCTTC
J: TRBJ2-2; size: NA; V: TRBV6-1; D: TRBD2; CDR3: CASSPIGLAGGGGELFF; DNA: TGTGCCAGCAGTCCCATCGGACTAGCGGGAGGAGGCGGGGAGCTGTTTTTT
J: TRBJ2-7; size: many; V: TRBV7-3; D: NA; CDR3: CASSLGAAREQYF; DNA: TGTGCCAGCAGCTTAGGGGCAGCGAGGGAGCAGTACTTC
J: TRBJ2-7; size: few; V: TRBV10-1; D: NA; CDR3: CASSQSVGSDEQYF; DNA: TGCGCCAGCAGTCAATCGGTTGGTAGTGACGAGCAGTACTTC
J: TRBJ1-6; size: many; V: TRBV7-2; D: NA; CDR3: CASSLDPGIFSPLHF; DNA: TGTGCCAGCAGCTTAGACCCAGGGATATTTTCACCCCTCCACTTT
J: TRBJ2-3; size: medium-sized; V: TRBV7-2; D: TRBD2; CDR3: CASSSGLAGTTDTQYF; DNA: TGTGCCAGCAGCTCAGGACTAGCGGGAACCACAGATACGCAGTATTTT
J: TRBJ2-1; size: many; V: TRBV6-1; D: TRBD1; CDR3: CASSEGQGRLEETQFF; DNA: TGTGCCAGCAGTGAGGGACAGGGGAGGTTGGAAGAGACCCAGTTCTTC
J: TRBJ2-1; size: medium-sized; V: TRBV6-6; D: NA; CDR3: CASSYRRTGAPQFF; DNA: TGTGCCAGCAGTTACCGACGCACGGGGGCGCCCCAGTTCTTC
J: TRBJ2-1; size: medium-sized; V: TRBV27; D: TRBD2; CDR3: CASTQTGLAGKSYEQFF; DNA: TGTGCCAGCACCCAAACTGGACTAGCGGGGAAAAGTTACGAGCAGTTCTTC
J: TRBJ1-5; size: NA; V: TRBV7-8; D: TRBD1; CDR3: CASSETGNNQPQHF; DNA: TGTGCCAGCAGCGAGACAGGGAACAATCAGCCCCAGCATTTT
J: TRBJ2-7; size: NA; V: TRBV6-1; D: NA; CDR3: CASSGFYEQYF; DNA: TGTGCCAGCAGTGGATTCTACGAGCAGTACTTC
J: TRBJ2-1; size: NA; V: TRBV12-3/TRBV12-4; D: NA; CDR3: CASSFWDFGDNEQFF; DNA: TGTGCCAGCAGTTTCTGGGACTTCGGCGACAATGAGCAGTTCTTC
J: TRBJ2-7; size: few; V: TRBV12-3/TRBV12-4; D: NA; CDR3: CASRTGLDYEQYF; DNA: TGTGCCAGCAGAACAGGGCTCGACTACGAGCAGTACTTC
J: TRBJ2-1; size: medium-sized; V: TRBV27; D: NA; CDR3: CASLEKAGAYEQFF; DNA: TGTGCCAGCCTTGAAAAGGCGGGGGCCTACGAGCAGTTCTTC
J: TRBJ2-7; size: many; V: TRBV6-1; D: TRBD2; CDR3: CASSSTSGATYEQYF; DNA: TGTGCCAGCAGTTCAACTAGCGGGGCGACCTACGAGCAGTACTTC
J: TRBJ2-4; size: NA; V: TRBV12-3/TRBV12-4; D: NA; CDR3: CASSLEGVEQYF; DNA: TGTGCCAGCAGTTTAGAGGGGGTTGAGCAGTACTTC
J: TRBJ2-1; size: NA; V: TRBV27; D: NA; CDR3: CASSLIGQGEGNEQFF; DNA: TGTGCCAGCAGTTTAATAGGGCAGGGTGAGGGCAATGAGCAGTTCTTC
J: TRBJ2-1; size: NA; V: TRBV6-4; D: NA; CDR3: CASSDGSAPFF; DNA: TGTGCCAGCAGTGATGGAAGTGCCCCGTTCTTC
J: TRBJ2-7; size: many; V: TRBV6-1; D: NA; CDR3: CASSSGISGSGEQYF; DNA: TGTGCCAGCAGTTCCGGGATCTCGGGCTCCGGCGAGCAGTACTTC
J: TRBJ2-3; size: medium-sized; V: TRBV7-6; D: NA; CDR3: CASSLAALDTQYF; DNA: TGTGCCAGCAGCTTAGCGGCCCTGGATACGCAGTATTTT
J: TRBJ2-2; size: many; V: TRBV6-1; D: NA; CDR3: CATRRDRFTGELFF; DNA: TGTGCCACCCGCCGAGACAGGTTCACCGGGGAGCTGTTTTTT
J: TRBJ2-1; size: NA; V: TRBV6-1; D: NA; CDR3: CASSEVGYNEQFF; DNA: TGTGCCAGCAGTGAAGTGGGATACAATGAGCAGTTCTTC
J: TRBJ1-1; size: NA; V: TRBV11-2; D: NA; CDR3: CATARGLNTEAFF; DNA: TGTGCCACAGCTCGCGGGCTAAACACTGAAGCTTTCTTT
J: TRBJ2-5; size: few; V: TRBV10-3; D: TRBD2; CDR3: CATGLAGGETQYF; DNA: TGTGCCACGGGACTAGCGGGCGGGGAGACCCAGTACTTC
J: TRBJ2-1; size: NA; V: TRBV24-1; D: TRBD2; CDR3: CATSDPAGGPLEQFF; DNA: TGTGCCACCAGTGACCCAGCGGGAGGGCCTCTTGAGCAGTTCTTC
J: TRBJ2-1; size: NA; V: TRBV6-8; D: NA; CDR3: CASSGLPPYEQFF; DNA: TGTGCCAGCAGCGGCCTTCCTCCCTACGAGCAGTTCTTC
J: TRBJ2-1; size: few; V: TRBV11-2; D: NA; CDR3: CASSWTPGETQFF; DNA: TGTGCCAGCAGCTGGACGCCGGGCGAGACCCAGTTCTTC
J: TRBJ1-1; size: NA; V: TRBV5-5; D: TRBD1; CDR3: CASTKSTMTGPTEAFF; DNA: TGTGCCAGCACCAAATCCACCATGACAGGGCCCACTGAAGCTTTCTTT
J: TRBJ2-1; size: many; V: TRBV25-1; D: NA; CDR3: CASKRTGGSYNEQFF; DNA: TGTGCCAGCAAGCGGACTGGAGGCTCCTACAATGAGCAGTTCTTC
J: TRBJ1-4; size: medium-sized; V: TRBV6-1; D: NA; CDR3: CASRGNRATNEKLFF; DNA: TGTGCCAGCAGAGGCAACCGGGCAACTAATGAAAAACTGTTTTTT
J: TRBJ2-4; size: many; V: TRBV12-3/TRBV12-4; D: NA; CDR3: CASSFDGSKNIQYF; DNA: TGTGCCAGCAGTTTTGATGGCAGCAAAAACATTCAGTACTTC
J: TRBJ2-3; size: few; V: TRBV6-2/TRBV6-3; D: NA; CDR3: CASSNQAPSRDTQYF; DNA: TGTGCCAGCAGTAATCAAGCACCTTCGAGAGATACGCAGTATTTT
J: TRBJ2-1; size: few; V: TRBV6-1; D: NA; CDR3: CASKRGSYNEQFF; DNA: TGTGCCAGCAAAAGGGGTTCCTACAATGAGCAGTTCTTC
J: TRBJ1-5; size: medium-sized; V: TRBV6-1; D: NA; CDR3: CASSPGGGGNQPQHF; DNA: TGTGCCAGCAGTCCCGGGGGAGGGGGAAATCAGCCCCAGCATTTT
J: TRBJ2-3; size: NA; V: TRBV6-4; D: TRBD1; CDR3: CASSPTGQGADTQYF; DNA: TGTGCCAGCAGTCCTACCGGACAGGGGGCAGATACGCAGTATTTT
J: TRBJ1-4; size: NA; V: TRBV6-2/TRBV6-3; D: NA; CDR3: CASSETEVREKLFF; DNA: TGTGCCAGCAGTGAGACGGAAGTGAGGGAAAAACTGTTTTTT
J: TRBJ2-1; size: few; V: TRBV27; D: TRBD2; CDR3: CASSFPGTSGNEQFF; DNA: TGTGCCAGCAGTTTCCCCGGGACTAGCGGCAATGAGCAGTTCTTC
J: TRBJ2-7; size: NA; V: TRBV7-2; D: TRBD1; CDR3: CASSSETGTSYEQYF; DNA: TGTGCCAGCAGCTCAGAGACAGGGACCTCCTACGAGCAGTACTTC
J: TRBJ1-4; size: NA; V: TRBV12-3/TRBV12-4; D: NA; CDR3: CASSSGFNEKLFF; DNA: TGTGCCAGCAGTTCGGGTTTTAATGAAAAACTGTTTTTT
J: TRBJ2-5; size: medium-sized; V: TRBV6-1; D: TRBD1; CDR3: CASSNGGQGETQYF; DNA: TGTGCCAGCAGTAATGGAGGACAGGGGGAGACCCAGTACTTC
J: TRBJ2-2; size: NA; V: TRBV7-3; D: TRBD2; CDR3: CASSRLAGHTGELFF; DNA: TGTGCCAGCAGCAGACTAGCGGGGCACACCGGGGAGCTGTTTTTT
J: TRBJ2-5; size: NA; V: TRBV11-3; D: TRBD1; CDR3: CASSSGTGAQETQYF; DNA: TGTGCCAGCAGCTCCGGGACAGGGGCTCAAGAGACCCAGTACTTC
J: TRBJ2-1; size: NA; V: TRBV12-3/TRBV12-4; D: TRBD1; CDR3: CASSLLRGQETQFF; DNA: TGTGCCAGCAGCCTACTGAGGGGGCAGGAGACCCAGTTCTTC
J: TRBJ2-1; size: medium-sized; V: TRBV6-1; D: NA; CDR3: CASSLYRDAWETQFF; DNA: TGTGCCAGCAGTCTCTACAGGGATGCATGGGAGACCCAGTTCTTC
J: TRBJ2-7; size: few; V: TRBV12-3/TRBV12-4; D: TRBD1; CDR3: CASSFRDRDYEQYF; DNA: TGTGCCAGCAGTTTCCGGGACAGGGACTACGAGCAGTACTTC
J: TRBJ2-1; size: many; V: TRBV11-3; D: TRBD2; CDR3: CASSGSGGPYNEQFF; DNA: TGTGCCAGCAGCGGTAGCGGGGGACCCTACAATGAGCAGTTCTTC
J: TRBJ1-2; size: medium-sized; V: TRBV7-6; D: NA; CDR3: CASSASPRQGDGYTF; DNA: TGTGCCAGCAGCGCCAGTCCCAGGCAGGGTGATGGCTACACCTTC
J: TRBJ2-4; size: few; V: TRBV7-2; D: NA; CDR3: CASSSSNSKNIQYF; DNA: TGTGCCAGCAGCAGTTCTAATTCCAAAAACATTCAGTACTTC
J: TRBJ1-5; size: NA; V: TRBV7-8; D: NA; CDR3: CASSRADNNQPQHF; DNA: TGTGCCAGCAGCCGGGCCGACAACAATCAGCCCCAGCATTTT